This T cell receptor (beta chain) is drawn from a study of T-cell reconstitution after alpha-beta-depleted transplantation in children. On this clonotype: The DNA is omitted, as the CDR3 cannot be located on it reliably, and the CDR3 follows TCRdb's listing.

This sample's TCRbeta library carried unique molecular identifier barcodes. MiXCR, run by TCRdb on the PCR reads, gives a single entry per CDR3 protein. The table has about 830,000 distinct CDR3 sequences, 15% to 20% seen once. The CDR3 length equals 13 residues, ends included. CDR1 is SGHRS, CDR2 YFSETQ, per germline. This material consisted of PBMCs, mostly from graft donor cells, taken 360 days after TCRalphabeta/CD19-depleted stem cell transplant. The chain links TRBV5-1 to TRBJ2-2; TRBD2, the D gene given by the table, was not confirmed from the DNA. The TCR was taken from a male patient between 10 and 17 years old who had a stem cell transplant for acute lymphoblastic leukemia, so the T cells may come from the graft donor. CDR3 sequence reads: CAGAGGGPGSCFF.